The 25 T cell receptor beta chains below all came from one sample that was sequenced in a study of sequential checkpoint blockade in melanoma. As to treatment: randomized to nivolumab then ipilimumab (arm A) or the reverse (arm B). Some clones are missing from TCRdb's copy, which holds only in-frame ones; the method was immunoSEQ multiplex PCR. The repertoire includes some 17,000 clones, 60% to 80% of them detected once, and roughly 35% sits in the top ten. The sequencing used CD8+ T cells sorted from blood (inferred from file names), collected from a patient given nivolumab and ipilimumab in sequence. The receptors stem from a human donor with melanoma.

The CDR3 spells CASSPMGLSYNEQFF. CDR3 DNA: TGTGCCAGCAGTCCCATGGGACTTTCCTACAATGAGCAGTTCTTC. The V call is TRBV6-5, the J call TRBJ2-1; the D gene is possibly TRBD2 (6 bases). Germline V gene lookup returns CDR1 MNHEY and CDR2 SVGAGI. The CDR3 spans 15 residues. Trimming pared 5 bases from V and 1 base from J, leaving 12 bases between.

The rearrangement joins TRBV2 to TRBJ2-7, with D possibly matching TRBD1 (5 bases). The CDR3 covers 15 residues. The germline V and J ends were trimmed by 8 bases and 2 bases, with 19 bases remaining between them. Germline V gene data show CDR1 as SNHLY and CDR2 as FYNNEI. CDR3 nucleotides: TGTGCCAGCCTCAACCAGGGTAGCAGCACCTACGAGCAGTACTTC. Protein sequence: CASLNQGSSTYEQYF.

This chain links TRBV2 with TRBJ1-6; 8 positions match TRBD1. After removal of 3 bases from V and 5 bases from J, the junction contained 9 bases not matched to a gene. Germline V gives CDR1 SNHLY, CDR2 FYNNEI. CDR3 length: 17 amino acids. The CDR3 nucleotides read TGTGCCAGCAGTGATTTGGACAGGGCCATTGATAATTCACCCCTCCACTTT. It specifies CASSDLDRAIDNSPLHF.

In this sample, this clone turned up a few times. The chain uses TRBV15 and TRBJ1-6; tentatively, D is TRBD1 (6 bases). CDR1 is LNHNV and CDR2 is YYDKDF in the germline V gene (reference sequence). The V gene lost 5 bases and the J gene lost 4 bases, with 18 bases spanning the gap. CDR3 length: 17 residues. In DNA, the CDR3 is TGTGCCACCAGCGGCAGACAGGAGACGGGGTATAATTCACCCCTCCACTTT. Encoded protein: CATSGRQETGYNSPLHF.

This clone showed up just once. This CDR3 is CASSQFGGYEQYF. In nucleotides, the CDR3 is TGTGCCAGTTCCCAGTTCGGAGGATACGAGCAGTACTTC. J is TRBJ2-7 and V is TRBV19; maybe TRBD2 (5 bases). The V gene's germline CDR1 is LNHDA and CDR2 SQIVND (reference sequence). V was cut by 8 bases and J by 4 bases, with 15 bases left in between. The CDR3 runs 13 residues.

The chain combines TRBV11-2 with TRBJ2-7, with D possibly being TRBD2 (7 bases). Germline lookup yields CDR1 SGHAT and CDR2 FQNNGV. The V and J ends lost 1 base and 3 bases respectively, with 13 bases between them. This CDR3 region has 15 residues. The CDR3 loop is CASSLGGRDYYEQYF. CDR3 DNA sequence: TGTGCCAGCAGCTTAGGGGGGCGGGACTACTACGAGCAGTACTTC.

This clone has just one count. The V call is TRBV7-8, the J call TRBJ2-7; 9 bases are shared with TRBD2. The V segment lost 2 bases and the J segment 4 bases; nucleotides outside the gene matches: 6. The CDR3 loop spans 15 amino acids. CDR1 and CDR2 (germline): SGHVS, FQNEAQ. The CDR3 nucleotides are TGTGCCAGCAGCTTAATAGGGACTAGCAGTTACGAGCAGTACTTC. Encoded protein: CASSLIGTSSYEQYF.

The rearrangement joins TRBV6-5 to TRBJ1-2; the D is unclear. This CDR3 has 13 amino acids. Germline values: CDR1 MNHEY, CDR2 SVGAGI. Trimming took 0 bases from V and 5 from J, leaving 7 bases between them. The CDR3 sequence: CASSYSADYGYTF. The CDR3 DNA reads TGTGCCAGCAGTTACTCGGCAGATTATGGCTACACCTTC.

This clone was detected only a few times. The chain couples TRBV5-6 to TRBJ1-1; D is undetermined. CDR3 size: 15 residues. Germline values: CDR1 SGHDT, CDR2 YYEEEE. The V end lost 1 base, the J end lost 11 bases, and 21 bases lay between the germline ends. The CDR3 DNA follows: TGTGCCAGCAGCTTGAGCGTGACTATTCGGGAGGACGCTTTCTTT. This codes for CASSLSVTIREDAFF.

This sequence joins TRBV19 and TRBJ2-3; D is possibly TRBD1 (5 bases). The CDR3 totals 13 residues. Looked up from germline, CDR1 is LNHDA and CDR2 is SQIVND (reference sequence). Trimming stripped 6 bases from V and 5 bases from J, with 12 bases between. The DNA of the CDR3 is TGTGCCAGTAGCCGACAGAGTGAAGATACGCAGTATTTT. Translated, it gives CASSRQSEDTQYF. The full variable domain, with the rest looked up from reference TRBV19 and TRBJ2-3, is DGGITQSPKYLFRKEGQNVTLSCEQNLNHDAMYWYRQDPGQGLRLIYYSQIVNDFQKGDIAEGYSVSREKKESFPLTVTSAQKNPTAFYLCASSRQSEDTQYFGPGTRLTVL.

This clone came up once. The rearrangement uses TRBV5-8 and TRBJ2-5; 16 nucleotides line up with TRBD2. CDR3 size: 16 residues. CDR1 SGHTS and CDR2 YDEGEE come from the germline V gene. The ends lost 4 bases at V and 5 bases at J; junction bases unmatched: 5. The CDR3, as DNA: TGTGCCAGCAGCCGGGGACTAGCGGGAGGGTTTGAGACCCAGTACTTC. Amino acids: CASSRGLAGGFETQYF.

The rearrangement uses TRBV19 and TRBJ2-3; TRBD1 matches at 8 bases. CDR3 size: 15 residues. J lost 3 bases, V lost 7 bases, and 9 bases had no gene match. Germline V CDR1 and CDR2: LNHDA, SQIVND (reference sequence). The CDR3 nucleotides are TGTGCCAGTACCGCGGGCAGGGGGCATACAGATACGCAGTATTTT. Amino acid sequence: CASTAGRGHTDTQYF.

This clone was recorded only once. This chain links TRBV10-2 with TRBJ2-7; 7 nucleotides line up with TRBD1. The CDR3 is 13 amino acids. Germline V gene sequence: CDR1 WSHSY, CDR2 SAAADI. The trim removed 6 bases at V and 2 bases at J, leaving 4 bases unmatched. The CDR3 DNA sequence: TGCGCCAGCAGGGATGGGACAGCCTACGAGCAGTACTTC. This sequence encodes CASRDGTAYEQYF.

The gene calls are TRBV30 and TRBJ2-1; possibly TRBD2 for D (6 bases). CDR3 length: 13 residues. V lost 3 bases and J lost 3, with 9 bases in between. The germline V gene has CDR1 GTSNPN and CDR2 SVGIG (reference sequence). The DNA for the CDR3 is TGTGCCTGGAGCCGCGGGGACTACAATGAGCAGTTCTTC. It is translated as CAWSRGDYNEQFF.

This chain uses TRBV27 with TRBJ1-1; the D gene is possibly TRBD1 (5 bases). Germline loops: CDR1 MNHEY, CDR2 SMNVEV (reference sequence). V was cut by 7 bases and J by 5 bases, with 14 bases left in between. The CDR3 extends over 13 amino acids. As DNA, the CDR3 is TGTGCCAGCAAATTGGGGGGTATAACTGAAGCTTTCTTT. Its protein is CASKLGGITEAFF.

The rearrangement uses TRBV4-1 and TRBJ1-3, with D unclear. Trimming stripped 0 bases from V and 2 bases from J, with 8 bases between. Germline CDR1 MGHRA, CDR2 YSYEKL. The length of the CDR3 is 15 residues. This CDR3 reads CASSQDLGAGNTIYF. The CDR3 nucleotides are TGCGCCAGCAGCCAAGATCTTGGAGCTGGAAACACCATATATTTT.

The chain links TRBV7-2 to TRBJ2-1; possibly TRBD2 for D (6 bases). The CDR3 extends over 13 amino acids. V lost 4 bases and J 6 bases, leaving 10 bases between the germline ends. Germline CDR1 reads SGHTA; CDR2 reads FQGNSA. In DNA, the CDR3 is TGTGCCAGCAGCTGGAGTAGCGGCAATGAGCAGTTCTTC. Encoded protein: CASSWSSGNEQFF.

In DNA, the CDR3 is TGTGCCACCAGCACTGGGACGGGGGAGATCAATGAGCAGTTCTTC. Its translation: CATSTGTGEINEQFF. The chain has TRBV15 and TRBJ2-1, with D maybe TRBD2 (6 bases). Trimming pared 4 bases from V and 6 bases from J, leaving 16 bases between. CDR1 LNHNV and CDR2 YYDKDF come from the germline V gene (reference sequence). This CDR3 region has 15 residues.

The CDR3 DNA follows: TGTGCCTGGAGTCGAGCGGGAGTTTCCGGGGCCAACGTCCTGACTTTC. It is translated as CAWSRAGVSGANVLTF. The V gene is TRBV30, the J gene TRBJ2-6; TRBD2 matches at 8 bases. The junction had 7 bases not matched to a gene; V was cut back by 2 bases and J by 4 bases. Germline lookup yields CDR1 GTSNPN and CDR2 SVGIG (reference sequence). The CDR3 runs 16 residues.

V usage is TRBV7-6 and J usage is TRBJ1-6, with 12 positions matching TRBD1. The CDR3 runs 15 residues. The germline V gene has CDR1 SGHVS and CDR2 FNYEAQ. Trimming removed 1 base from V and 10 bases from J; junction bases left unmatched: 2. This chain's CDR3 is CASSLEGTGGSPLHF. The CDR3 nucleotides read TGTGCCAGCAGCTTAGAAGGGACAGGGGGCTCACCCCTCCACTTT.

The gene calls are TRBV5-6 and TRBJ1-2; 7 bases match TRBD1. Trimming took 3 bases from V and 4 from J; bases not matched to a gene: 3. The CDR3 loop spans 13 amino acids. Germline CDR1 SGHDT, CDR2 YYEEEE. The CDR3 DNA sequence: TGTGCCAGCAGCTCTGACAGGGTCTATGGCTACACCTTC. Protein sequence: CASSSDRVYGYTF.

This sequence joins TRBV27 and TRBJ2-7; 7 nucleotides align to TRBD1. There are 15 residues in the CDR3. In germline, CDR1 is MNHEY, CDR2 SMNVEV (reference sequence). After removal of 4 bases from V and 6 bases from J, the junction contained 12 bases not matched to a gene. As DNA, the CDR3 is TGTGCCAGCAGTTCACCCGGGTGGGGGACAGTCGAGCAGTACTTC. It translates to CASSSPGWGTVEQYF.

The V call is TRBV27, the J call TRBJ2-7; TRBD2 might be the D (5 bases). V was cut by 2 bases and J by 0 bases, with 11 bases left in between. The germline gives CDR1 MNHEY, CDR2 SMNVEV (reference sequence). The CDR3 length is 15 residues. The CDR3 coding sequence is TGTGCCAGCAGTTTAGATTACGGGATCTCCTACGAGCAGTACTTC. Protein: CASSLDYGISYEQYF.

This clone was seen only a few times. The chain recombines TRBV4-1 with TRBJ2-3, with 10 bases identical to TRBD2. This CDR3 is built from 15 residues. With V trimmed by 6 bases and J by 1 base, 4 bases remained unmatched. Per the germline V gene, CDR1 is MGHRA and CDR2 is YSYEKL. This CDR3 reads CASSPTSGGTDTQYF. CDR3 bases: TGCGCCAGCAGTCCTACTAGCGGGGGCACAGATACGCAGTATTTT.

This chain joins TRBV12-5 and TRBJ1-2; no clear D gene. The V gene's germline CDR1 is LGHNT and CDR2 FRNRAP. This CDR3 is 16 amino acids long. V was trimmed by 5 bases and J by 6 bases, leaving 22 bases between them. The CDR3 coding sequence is TGTGCTAGTGGTCAAGAACGGGTTATCGGTGGCGATGGCTACACCTTC. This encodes CASGQERVIGGDGYTF.